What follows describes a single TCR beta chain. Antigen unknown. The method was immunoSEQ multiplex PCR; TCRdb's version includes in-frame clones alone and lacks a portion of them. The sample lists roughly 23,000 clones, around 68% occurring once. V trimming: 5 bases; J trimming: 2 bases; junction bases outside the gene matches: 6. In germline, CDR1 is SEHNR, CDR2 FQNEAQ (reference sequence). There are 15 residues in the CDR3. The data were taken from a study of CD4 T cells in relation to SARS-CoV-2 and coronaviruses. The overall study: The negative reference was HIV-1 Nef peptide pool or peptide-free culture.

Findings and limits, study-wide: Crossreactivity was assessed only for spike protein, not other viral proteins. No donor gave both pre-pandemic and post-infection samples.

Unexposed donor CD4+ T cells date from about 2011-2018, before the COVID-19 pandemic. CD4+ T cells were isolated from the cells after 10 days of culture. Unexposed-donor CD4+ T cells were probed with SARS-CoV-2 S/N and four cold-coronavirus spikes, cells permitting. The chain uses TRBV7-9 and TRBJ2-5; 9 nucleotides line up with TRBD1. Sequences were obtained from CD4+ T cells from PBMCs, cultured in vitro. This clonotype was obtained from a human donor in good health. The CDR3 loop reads CASSPGTGIQETQYF. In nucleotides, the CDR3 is TGTGCCAGCAGCCCCGGGACAGGGATTCAAGAGACCCAGTACTTC. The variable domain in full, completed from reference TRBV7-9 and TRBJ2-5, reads DTGVSQNPRHKITKRGQNVTFRCDPISEHNRLYWYRQTLGQGPEFLTYFQNEAQLEKSRLLSDRFSAERPKGSFSTLEIQRTEQGDSAMYLCASSPGTGIQETQYFGPGTRLLVL.